A single sample gave rise to the 25 T cell receptor beta chains below, sequenced in a study of cytomegalovirus exposure and HLA in healthy donors. Researchers ran the PCR with 60 Vbeta and 13 Jbeta primers. The protocol was immunoSEQ multiplex PCR, while the TCRdb copy is restricted to in-frame clones and leaves out a portion. The sample has some 130,000 clones; approximately 78% are singletons. Sequencing was done on a sample of PBMCs. These receptors came from a human donor in good health.

The chain recombines TRBV7-8 with TRBJ1-3; a weak D match, TRBD1 (6 bases). V lost 5 bases and J lost 3, with 14 bases in between. This CDR3 has 15 amino acids. Germline CDR1 is SGHVS and CDR2 is FQNEAQ. The CDR3 protein is CASSARGGFGNTIYF. As DNA, the CDR3 is TGTGCCAGCAGCGCAAGAGGGGGATTTGGAAACACCATATATTTT.

This clone has just a few counts. The rearrangement links TRBV15 to TRBJ1-2; 9 bases are a match to TRBD1. The V and J ends lost 0 bases and 4 bases, in that order; junction bases with no gene match: 0. The CDR3 extends over 14 amino acids. Germline V gives CDR1 LNHNV, CDR2 YYDKDF (reference sequence). CDR3 sequence (DNA): TGTGCCACCAGCAGAGAACAGGGGGCCTATGGCTACACCTTC. Its protein is CATSREQGAYGYTF. Drawing the rest from reference TRBV15 and TRBJ1-2, the complete variable domain is DAMVIQNPRYQVTQFGKPVTLSCSQTLNHNVMYWYQQKSSQAPKLLFHYYDKDFNNEADTPDNFQSRRPNTSFCFLDIRSPGLGDTAMYLCATSREQGAYGYTFGSGTRLTVV.

This clone was observed a single time. The genes are TRBV5-4 and TRBJ1-3; TRBD1 matches at 7 bases. This CDR3 has 14 residues. With 4 bases clipped from V and 4 bases from J, the junction kept 5 bases outside the gene matches. Germline V gene data show CDR1 as SGHNT and CDR2 as YYREEE (reference sequence). CDR3 coding DNA: TGTGCCAGCAGCCCTGAGGGGGCGGGAAACACCATATATTTT. Encoded protein: CASSPEGAGNTIYF.

The chain is built from TRBV30 and TRBJ2-1, with a weak D call TRBD2 (6 bases). The CDR3 consists of 15 residues. V was pared by 5 bases and J by 6 bases, with 20 bases between. CDR1 and CDR2 (germline): GTSNPN, SVGIG (reference sequence). The CDR3 spells CAWAYVAGRINEQFF. The CDR3 region has the DNA TGTGCCTGGGCGTATGTGGCGGGGAGGATCAATGAGCAGTTCTTC.

The DNA for the CDR3 is TGTGCCTGGACAGCGGGGGGGCCTGGCGAGCAGTACTTC. It codes for CAWTAGGPGEQYF. The chain links TRBV30 to TRBJ2-7; 10 nucleotides agree with TRBD2. Trimming took 4 bases from V and 6 from J; bases not matched to a gene: 6. This CDR3 has 13 amino acids. Germline V gene lookup returns CDR1 GTSNPN and CDR2 SVGIG (reference sequence).

The rearrangement links TRBV19 to TRBJ1-5; 10 nucleotides align to TRBD1. J gave up 6 bases and V 3 bases, and 11 bases lay outside the gene matches. Germline V gives CDR1 LNHDA, CDR2 SQIVND (reference sequence). The CDR3 spans 17 residues. The CDR3 sequence: CASSIDRGQGVGQPQHF. As DNA, the CDR3 is TGTGCCAGTAGTATCGACAGGGGGCAGGGGGTAGGTCAGCCCCAGCATTTT.

The rearrangement links TRBV30 to TRBJ1-2; 9 nucleotides agree with TRBD1. Trimming cost V 0 bases and J 6 bases; bases outside gene matches: 5. Germline CDR1 is GTSNPN and CDR2 is SVGIG (reference sequence). The CDR3 spans 14 residues. The CDR3 sequence is CAWSVLDRGNGYTF. The DNA of the CDR3 is TGTGCCTGGAGTGTACTGGACAGGGGAAATGGCTACACCTTC.

The CDR3 sequence is CASRDRGSYEQYF. CDR3 sequence (DNA): TGTGCCAGCCGGGACAGGGGCTCCTACGAGCAGTACTTC. This chain uses TRBV6-6 with TRBJ2-7; 10 bases match TRBD1. The CDR3 sequence is 13 residues long. Per the germline V gene, CDR1 is MNHNY and CDR2 is SVGAGI (reference sequence). J was trimmed by 0 bases and V by 8 bases; bases with no gene match: 1.

The rearrangement links TRBV7-3 to TRBJ2-3; 10 bases line up with TRBD2. CDR3 length: 16 amino acids. The germline CDR1 and CDR2 sequences are SGHTA and FQGTGA. The trim removed 6 bases at V and 6 bases at J, leaving 12 bases unmatched. DNA for the CDR3: TGTGCCAGCAGTCCCACGGGTAGCGGGGGGTGGGATACGCAGTATTTT. Translation gives CASSPTGSGGWDTQYF.

The chain recombines TRBV7-2 with TRBJ2-1; 12 bases agree with TRBD2. Per germline, CDR1 SGHTA and CDR2 FQGNSA. The V gene end was trimmed by 4 bases and the J gene end by 1 base; junction bases not matched to a gene: 5. This CDR3 has 17 residues. This chain's CDR3 is CASSSATSGGSYNEQFF. As DNA, the CDR3 is TGTGCCAGCAGCTCGGCGACTAGCGGGGGTTCCTACAATGAGCAGTTCTTC.

The chain joins TRBV21-1 to TRBJ1-3. TRBV21-1 is deemed a pseudogene. The CDR3 sequence is 18 residues long. The CDR3 DNA is TGTGCCAGCAGCAAAGGTTCAGCGGGGTATGAAGCTGGAAACACCATATATTTT. Translated: CASSKGSAGYEAGNTIYF.

The rearrangement joins TRBV7-2 to TRBJ2-2; tentatively, D is TRBD2 (6 bases). CDR3 length: 14 amino acids. V lost 6 bases, J lost 1 base, and 9 bases lay in between. Per germline, CDR1 SGHTA and CDR2 FQGNSA. The CDR3 region has the DNA TGTGCCAGCAGACTGGGGGGGAACACCGGGGAGCTGTTTTTT. Amino acid sequence: CASRLGGNTGELFF.

V is TRBV6-6 and J is TRBJ2-7; 11 bases are shared with TRBD1. Germline CDR1 and CDR2: MNHNY and SVGAGI (reference sequence). The CDR3 runs 15 residues. Trimming at V came to 5 bases and at J to 3 bases, leaving 6 bases not matched to a gene. The CDR3 spells CASSRGQGVSYEQYF. CDR3 bases: TGTGCCAGCAGTAGGGGACAGGGGGTCAGCTACGAGCAGTACTTC.

The chain has TRBV30 and TRBJ2-3; TRBD1 matches 7 bases. The length of the CDR3 is 12 residues. V was pared by 1 base and J by 8 bases, with 3 bases of the junction left unmatched. Germline CDR1 is GTSNPN and CDR2 is SVGIG (reference sequence). The CDR3 here is CAWSEQGLTQYF. Here the CDR3 DNA reads TGTGCCTGGAGTGAACAGGGGCTTACGCAGTATTTT.

The CDR3 spells CASSIANGVSYNEQFF. The CDR3 DNA follows: TGTGCCAGTAGTATAGCTAACGGGGTGTCCTACAATGAGCAGTTCTTC. This chain links TRBV19 with TRBJ2-1, with a possible D match to TRBD2 (5 bases). The CDR3 consists of 16 residues. CDR1 and CDR2 (germline): LNHDA, SQIVND (reference sequence). The V end lost 1 base, the J end lost 1 base, and 11 bases lay between the germline ends.

The chain carries TRBV13 and TRBJ2-7; D ambiguous. Trimming left V 5 bases short and J 3 bases short, with 8 bases between. The CDR3 runs 12 residues. Germline CDR1 PRHDT, CDR2 FYEKMQ (reference sequence). CDR3 DNA: TGTGCCAGCAGCCCCGGTGACTACGAGCAGTACTTC. It yields the protein CASSPGDYEQYF.

This clone was picked up a small number of times. The rearrangement uses TRBV5-4 and TRBJ2-5, with 9 bases fitting TRBD1. The CDR3 has 15 residues. Germline lookup yields CDR1 SGHNT and CDR2 YYREEE (reference sequence). V lost 2 bases, J lost 3 bases, and 5 bases stayed unmatched. The CDR3 is CASSLPTGGEETQYF. In DNA form, the CDR3 reads TGTGCCAGCAGCTTACCGACAGGGGGGGAAGAGACCCAGTACTTC. The full variable domain, rest sourced from reference TRBV5-4 and TRBJ2-5, is ETGVTQSPTHLIKTRGQQVTLRCSSQSGHNTVSWYQQALGQGPQFIFQYYREEENGRGNFPPRFSGLQFPNYSSELNVNALELDDSALYLCASSLPTGGEETQYFGPGTRLLVL.

This clone appeared a few times. The chain links TRBV5-4 to TRBJ2-3; 8 bases map to TRBD1. Germline CDR1 reads SGHNT; CDR2 reads YYREEE (reference sequence). This CDR3 contains 17 residues. V lost 3 bases and J lost 2; bases outside the gene matches: 11. In nucleotides, the CDR3 is TGTGCCAGCAGCTCCCCCCGGGCAGGGGGCTTCACAGATACGCAGTATTTT. Amino acid sequence: CASSSPRAGGFTDTQYF.

The chain recombines TRBV6-4 with TRBJ2-5, with 11 bases fitting TRBD2. Trimming cost V 5 bases and J 7 bases; bases outside gene matches: 6. The CDR3 has 14 amino acids. Germline-derived CDR1 and CDR2 are MRHNA and SNTAGT. The CDR3 bases are TGTGCCAGCAGTCCTAGCGGGGGGAGCCGGACCCAGTACTTC. It specifies CASSPSGGSRTQYF.

This chain links TRBV28 with TRBJ1-2; D is uncertain. Germline CDR1 reads MDHEN; CDR2 reads SYDVKM. This CDR3 contains 12 residues. With 5 bases removed from V and 5 bases from J, the gap between germline ends came to 9 bases. CDR3 coding DNA: TGTGCCAGCAGTACCACAGCATATGGCTACACCTTC. Its translation: CASSTTAYGYTF.

A single count supports this clone. This chain links TRBV30 with TRBJ1-1, with 9 bases matching TRBD1. Germline CDR1 GTSNPN, CDR2 SVGIG (reference sequence). The J segment lost 6 bases and the V segment lost 0 bases, leaving 5 bases of the junction unmatched. The CDR3 loop spans 14 amino acids. CDR3 loop: CAWSVPGTGSEAFF. CDR3 sequence (DNA): TGTGCCTGGAGTGTACCGGGGACAGGGTCTGAAGCTTTCTTT. Based on the CDR3 plus reference TRBV30 and TRBJ1-1, the full variable domain is SQTIHQWPATLVQPVGSPLSLECTVEGTSNPNLYWYRQAAGRGLQLLFYSVGIGQISSEVPQNLSASRPQDRQFILSSKKLLLSDSGFYLCAWSVPGTGSEAFFGQGTRLTVV.

This chain uses TRBV15 with TRBJ2-3; tentative D call: TRBD1 (6 bases). The CDR3 has 16 amino acids. CDR1 is LNHNV, CDR2 YYDKDF, per germline (reference sequence). V was cut by 1 base and J by 0 bases, with 11 bases left in between. This CDR3 reads CATSRGGGQSTDTQYF. The CDR3 nucleotides are TGTGCCACCAGCAGAGGAGGGGGACAAAGCACAGATACGCAGTATTTT.

CDR3 in DNA: TGTGCCAGCAGCTCGGGACAGGGCCAGACCTACACTGAAGCTTTCTTT. The encoded protein is CASSSGQGQTYTEAFF. This chain connects TRBV7-3 to TRBJ1-1, with TRBD1 matching 9 bases. The CDR3 is made up of 16 amino acids. Germline assignment: CDR1 SGHTA and CDR2 FQGTGA. Trimming took 4 bases from V and 3 from J; bases not matched to a gene: 9.

Only a few counts were recorded for this clone. The V gene is TRBV19, the J gene TRBJ1-5; 7 bases align to TRBD1. Looked up from germline, CDR1 is LNHDA and CDR2 is SQIVND (reference sequence). There are 16 residues in the CDR3. The J segment lost 0 bases and the V segment lost 5 bases, leaving 7 bases of the junction unmatched. Written as DNA, the CDR3 is TGTGCCAGTAGTTCGAGGGGGCTGCTTAGCAATCAGCCCCAGCATTTT. Its protein product is CASSSRGLLSNQPQHF.

This clone was recorded a few times. The chain recombines TRBV7-9 with TRBJ1-4; D not certain. CDR1 and CDR2 (germline): SEHNR, FQNEAQ (reference sequence). Between the trimmed V and J ends, which lost 3 bases and 5 bases, there was a span of 10 bases. The CDR3 covers 14 residues. This chain's CDR3 is CASSFERKNEKLFF. Written as DNA, the CDR3 is TGTGCCAGCAGCTTCGAGAGGAAAAATGAAAAACTGTTTTTT.